The text below deals with one T cell receptor beta chain. Its cognate antigen is unknown. The sample belongs to a study of chemoradiotherapy in HPV16-positive cancers. Study-level findings and limits: HPV-specific T cells were functionally defined from only a couple of HPV16-positive patients.

This table comes from immunoSEQ multiplex PCR, and its TCRdb copy is limited to in-frame clones, with some not included. Seen here are tens of thousands of clones, about 88% observed once, and the top ten hold under 2.5%. CDR3 length: 15 residues. The germline V and J ends were trimmed by 3 bases and 0 bases, with 12 bases remaining between them. Germline values: CDR1 LNHDA, CDR2 SQIVND (reference sequence). The receptor's source is a human donor with HPV-associated anogenital cancer. The genes are TRBV19 and TRBJ2-7, with D perhaps matching TRBD2 (5 bases). The specimen was blood, collected from a patient who underwent chemoradiotherapy. The CDR3 reads CASSIDRGFSYEQYF. In DNA form, the CDR3 reads TGTGCCAGTAGTATTGATAGAGGGTTCTCCTACGAGCAGTACTTC.